One sample yielded the 3 T cell receptor beta chains listed below, sequenced in a study of blood T cell repertoires in COVID-19. Libraries were prepared by immunoSEQ multiplex PCR; TCRdb keeps only in-frame clonotypes and omits some of them. The table shows approximately 240,000 clones, with roughly nine tenths occurring only once. The sequenced sample consisted of PBMCs or T cells enriched from blood (not recorded which). The source of these receptors is a woman aged 18 to 35 in a cohort exposed to, infected with or recovered from COVID-19 (not recorded which).

The V and J genes are TRBV19 and TRBJ1-2; 7 bases match TRBD1. Looked up from germline, CDR1 is LNHDA and CDR2 is SQIVND (reference sequence). This CDR3 comprises 14 residues. The junction had 4 bases not matched to a gene; V was cut back by 3 bases and J by 3 bases. CDR3 in amino acids: CASSIIGQDYGYTF. The CDR3 DNA reads TGTGCCAGTAGTATTATAGGACAGGACTATGGCTACACCTTC.

This rearrangement joins TRBV20-1 to TRBJ2-1; D is perhaps TRBD2 (6 bases). Germline CDR1 is DFQATT and CDR2 is SNEGSKA (reference sequence). This CDR3 is built from 10 residues. With 3 bases removed from V and 16 bases from J, the gap between germline ends came to 13 bases. DNA of the CDR3: TGCAGTGCTAGCCGCGGGATAGGATTCTTC. Translated: CSASRGIGFF.

The CDR3 region has the DNA TGTGCCAGTATGAACGGAGGGGCTGGCTATGGCTACACCTTC. It codes for CASMNGGAGYGYTF. The V gene is TRBV19, the J gene TRBJ1-2, with D maybe TRBD1 (5 bases). From germline, CDR1 is LNHDA and CDR2 SQIVND (reference sequence). This CDR3 spans 14 amino acids. V was trimmed by 7 bases and J by 4 bases, leaving 16 bases between them.